This TCR beta chain emerged from a study of cytomegalovirus exposure and HLA in healthy donors. The CDR3 has 16 residues. Per germline, CDR1 MGHRA and CDR2 YSYEKL. The ends were cut back, 1 base at V and 5 bases at J, with 18 bases in the middle. In nominal health when sampled, donors likely had unrecorded immune exposures nonetheless. PCR primers comprised 60 Vbeta and 13 Jbeta primers. Profiled with immunoSEQ multiplex PCR; TCRdb holds only in-frame clones, not every one. There are roughly 200,000 clones in the sample; less than 85% occur only once, and over 0.55% lies in the top ten. Findings of the study overall: For most TCR sequences rarity was the rule, although some public TCRs occurred in many donors.

On this clone: Its antigen is unidentified.

This sequence originates from a man aged 18 to 35 in good health and CMV-seronegative. The chain combines TRBV4-1 with TRBJ2-7, with a tentative D call TRBD1 (5 bases). Sequenced input: PBMCs. CDR3 protein: CASSQVTGSRFDEQYF. CDR3 DNA: TGCGCCAGCAGCCAAGTTACAGGCTCCCGTTTTGACGAGCAGTACTTC.